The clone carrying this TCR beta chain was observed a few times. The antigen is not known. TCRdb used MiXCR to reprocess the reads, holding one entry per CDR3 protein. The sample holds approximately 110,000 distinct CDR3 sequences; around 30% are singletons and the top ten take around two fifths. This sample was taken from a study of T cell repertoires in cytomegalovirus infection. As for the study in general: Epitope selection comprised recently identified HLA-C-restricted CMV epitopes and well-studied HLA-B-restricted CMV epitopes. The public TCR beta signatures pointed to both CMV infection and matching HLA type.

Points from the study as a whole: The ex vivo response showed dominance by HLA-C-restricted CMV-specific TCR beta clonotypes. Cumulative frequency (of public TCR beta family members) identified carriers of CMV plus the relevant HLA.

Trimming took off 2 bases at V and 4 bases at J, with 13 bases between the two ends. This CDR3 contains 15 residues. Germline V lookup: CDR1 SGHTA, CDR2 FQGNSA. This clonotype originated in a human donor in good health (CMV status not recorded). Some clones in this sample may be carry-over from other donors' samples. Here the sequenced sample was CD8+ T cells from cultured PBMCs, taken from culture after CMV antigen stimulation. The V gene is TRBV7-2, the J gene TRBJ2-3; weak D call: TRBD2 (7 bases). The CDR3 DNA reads TGTGCCAGCAGCTTAACGGCGGGGGCTTCAGATACGCAGTATTTT. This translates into CASSLTAGASDTQYF.